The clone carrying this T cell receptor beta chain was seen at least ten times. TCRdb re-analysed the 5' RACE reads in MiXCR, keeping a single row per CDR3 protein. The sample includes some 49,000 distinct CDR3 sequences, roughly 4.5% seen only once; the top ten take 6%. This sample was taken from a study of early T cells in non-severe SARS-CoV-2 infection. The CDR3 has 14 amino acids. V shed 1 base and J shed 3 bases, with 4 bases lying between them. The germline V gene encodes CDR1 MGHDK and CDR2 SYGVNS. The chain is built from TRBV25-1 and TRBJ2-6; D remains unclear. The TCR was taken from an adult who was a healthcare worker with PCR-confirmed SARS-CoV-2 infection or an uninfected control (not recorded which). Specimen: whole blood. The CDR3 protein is CASSEWGGANVLTF. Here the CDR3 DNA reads TGTGCCAGCAGTGAATGGGGTGGGGCCAACGTCCTGACTTTC.